Listed below are T cell receptor beta chains from one sample, sequenced in a study of cytotoxic CD8 clonotypes in ibrutinib-treated CLL. The table came from immunoSEQ multiplex PCR; TCRdb's copy has only in-frame clones and leaves some out. The table lists more than 140,000 clones, around three quarters of them singletons. The material was PBMCs, obtained after 12 months of ibrutinib treatment. The origin of the receptors is a human donor with chronic lymphocytic leukemia. Both conserved end residues are part of each CDR3. The D gene is left open where the match is weak. Clone size is shown for a subset of rows, as once, few, many or a class of expanded clone.

.	.	TRBV6-5	TRBJ2-5	CASRAHYKEETQYF	TGTGCCAGCAGGGCCCATTATAAAGAAGAGACCCAGTACTTC
.	.	TRBV10-3	TRBJ1-6	CAISGQTEGDSYNSPLHF	TGTGCCATCAGTGGGCAGACCGAGGGAGACTCCTATAATTCACCCCTCCACTTT
TRBD1	.	TRBV19	TRBJ1-2	CASSMGQGAPGYGYTF	TGTGCCAGTAGTATGGGACAGGGGGCGCCGGGCTATGGCTACACCTTC
TRBD1	few	TRBV25-1	TRBJ2-2	CASSPATGDTGELFF	TGTGCCAGCAGCCCGGCTACAGGGGACACCGGGGAGCTGTTTTTT
TRBD1	.	TRBV19	TRBJ2-3	CASKSDRGQADTQYF	TGTGCCAGTAAATCGGACAGGGGGCAGGCAGATACGCAGTATTTT
.	.	TRBV30	TRBJ1-1	CAWILDMNTEAFF	TGTGCCTGGATTCTAGACATGAACACTGAAGCTTTCTTT
.	.	TRBV5-6	TRBJ2-1	CASSIRLNYNEQFF	TGTGCCAGCAGCATTAGGCTAAATTACAATGAGCAGTTCTTC
.	.	TRBV28	TRBJ1-6	CASLSNNSPLHF	TGTGCCAGCCTCAGCAACAATTCACCCCTCCACTTT
TRBD1	few	TRBV5-8	TRBJ2-7	CASSSLGTGDYEQYF	TGTGCCAGCAGCTCCCTCGGGACAGGGGACTACGAGCAGTACTTC
.	once	TRBV11-3	TRBJ2-7	CASSVFGAGAYEQYF	TGTGCCAGCAGCGTTTTTGGAGCAGGGGCCTACGAGCAGTACTTC
.	.	TRBV27	TRBJ2-7	CASSRAPSAEAYEQYF	TGTGCCAGCAGCCGAGCCCCTAGCGCAGAGGCCTACGAGCAGTACTTC
.	.	TRBV4-3	TRBJ1-3	CASSQVQASHGNTIYF	TGCGCCAGCAGCCAAGTGCAGGCCAGTCATGGAAACACCATATATTTT
.	once	TRBV29-1	TRBJ1-4	CSGETDEKLFF	TGCAGCGGCGAAACCGATGAAAAACTGTTTTTT
.	.	TRBV14	TRBJ2-7	CASSQVSGYEQYF	TGTGCCAGCAGCCAAGTTTCCGGATACGAGCAGTACTTC
.	.	TRBV5-5	TRBJ1-1	CASVPGHSNTEAFF	TGTGCCAGCGTACCGGGACACTCGAACACTGAAGCTTTCTTT
.	.	TRBV28	TRBJ1-5	CASSLVRGDQPQHF	TGTGCCAGCAGTTTAGTCAGGGGCGATCAGCCCCAGCATTTT
.	.	TRBV5-6	TRBJ2-5	CASSQGVAETQYF	TGTGCCAGCAGCCAAGGGGTGGCGGAGACCCAGTACTTC
.	few	TRBV30	TRBJ1-5	CASGYSNQPQHF	TGTGCCTCAGGGTATAGCAATCAGCCCCAGCATTTT
.	once	TRBV28	TRBJ1-3	CASTSEVVLSGNTIYF	TGTGCCAGCACCTCGGAGGTTGTCCTCTCTGGAAACACCATATATTTT
.	.	TRBV28	TRBJ2-1	CASSPLYEQFF	TGTGCCAGCAGTCCTCTCTATGAGCAGTTCTTC
.	.	TRBV23-1	TRBJ2-1	CASSQSVRLDHNRASESSYNEQFF	TGCGCCAGCAGTCAATCAGTCCGACTCGACCATAACAGGGCGAGCGAGAGCTCCTACAATGAGCAGTTCTTC
.	.	TRBV1	TRBJ1-3	CTSSQGAAGNTIYF	TGCACCAGCAGCCAAGGGGCGGCTGGAAACACCATATATTTT
.	.	TRBV6-5	TRBJ2-5	CASRSDGGWIETQYF	TGTGCCAGCAGGTCGGATGGAGGGTGGATAGAGACCCAGTACTTC
TRBD1	.	TRBV5-5	TRBJ2-7	CASSLVGRQGREQYF	TGTGCCAGCAGCTTGGTGGGCCGACAGGGTCGGGAGCAGTACTTC
.	few	TRBV19	TRBJ1-4	CASSIGSPGEVF	TGTGCCAGTAGTATCGGCAGCCCAGGGGAGGTCTTT
.	.	TRBV10-3	TRBJ1-5	CAISEGRGISNQPQHF	TGTGCCATCAGTGAGGGTCGAGGGATTAGCAATCAGCCCCAGCATTTT
.	.	TRBV15	TRBJ2-2	CATSRLYTAEGNTGELFF	TGTGCCACCAGCAGGTTATACACGGCCGAGGGGAACACCGGGGAGCTGTTTTTT
TRBD1	.	TRBV30	TRBJ1-5	CAWSRTGGAGQPQHF	TGTGCCTGGAGCCGGACAGGGGGCGCCGGACAGCCCCAGCATTTT
.	.	TRBV11-2	TRBJ2-1	CASSSISSYNEQFF	TGTGCCAGCAGCTCAATTAGCTCCTACAATGAGCAGTTCTTC
TRBD2	once	TRBV2	TRBJ2-5	CASRSGGGSVQETQYF	TGTGCCAGCAGGAGCGGGGGGGGTTCCGTCCAAGAGACCCAGTACTTC
.	.	TRBV6-1	TRBJ1-3	CASSEITIYF	TGTGCCAGCAGTGAAATCACCATATATTTT
TRBD1	.	TRBV5-5	TRBJ1-2	CASSPRTGSHGYTF	TGTGCCAGCAGCCCTCGGACAGGGAGCCATGGCTACACCTTC
TRBD2	.	TRBV5-5	TRBJ2-7	CASSFSLAGGGTYEQYF	TGTGCCAGCAGCTTCTCCCTAGCGGGAGGCGGAACCTACGAGCAGTACTTC
TRBD1	.	TRBV5-5	TRBJ1-2	CASSPEGQVINYGYTF	TGTGCCAGCAGCCCGGAGGGACAGGTGATTAACTATGGCTACACCTTC
.	once	TRBV6-1	TRBJ2-7	CASSEWGRAYEQYF	TGTGCCAGCAGTGAATGGGGACGGGCCTACGAGCAGTACTTC
.	.	TRBV30	TRBJ1-2	CAWSLAGYGYTF	TGTGCCTGGAGTCTTGCAGGCTATGGCTACACCTTC
.	.	TRBV4-2	TRBJ1-3	CASSSIGGTGNTIYF	TGTGCCAGCAGCTCCATCGGGGGGACTGGAAACACCATATATTTT
TRBD2	.	TRBV11-3	TRBJ2-7	CASSSRTSGPYEQYF	TGTGCCAGCAGCTCTCGGACTAGCGGGCCCTACGAGCAGTACTTC
TRBD2	.	TRBV27	TRBJ2-1	CASRLAGGENEQFF	TGTGCCAGCAGACTAGCGGGAGGAGAGAATGAGCAGTTCTTC
TRBD2	.	TRBV11-3	TRBJ2-3	CASSLDRPSGPSTDTQYF	TGTGCCAGCAGCTTAGATCGTCCTAGCGGACCTAGCACAGATACGCAGTATTTT
.	.	TRBV14	TRBJ1-4	CASSQAAGPEKLFF	TGTGCCAGCAGCCAAGCCGCGGGGCCTGAAAAACTGTTTTTT
.	few	TRBV20-1	TRBJ2-5	CSASSQETQYF	TGCAGTGCTAGTAGTCAAGAGACCCAGTACTTC
.	.	TRBV19	TRBJ1-2	CASIGRGFHGYTF	TGTGCCAGTATAGGGAGGGGATTCCATGGCTACACCTTC
.	.	TRBV7-7	TRBJ1-1	CASSLGGPNTEAFF	TGTGCTAGCAGCTTAGGAGGGCCGAACACTGAAGCTTTCTTT
.	.	TRBV13	TRBJ2-3	CASRSRPGHPQYF	TGTGCCAGCAGGTCTAGACCGGGACACCCTCAGTATTTT
TRBD1	.	TRBV30	TRBJ1-6	CAWTLGGTGFGSPLHF	TGTGCCTGGACCCTGGGCGGGACAGGGTTTGGCTCACCCCTCCACTTT
.	.	TRBV19	TRBJ2-5	CASTGKNGRETQYF	TGTGCCAGTACCGGAAAGAATGGGAGGGAGACCCAGTACTTC
.	.	TRBV6-5	TRBJ2-2	CASSYWGNTGELFF	TGTGCCAGCAGTTACTGGGGGAACACCGGGGAGCTGTTTTTT
.	.	TRBV28	TRBJ2-7	CASRPNLVRTYEQYF	TGTGCCAGCAGGCCAAACTTAGTGAGGACCTACGAGCAGTACTTC
.	few	TRBV7-9	TRBJ1-3	CASSPPGVGGNTIYF	TGTGCCAGCAGCCCCCCCGGGGTGGGTGGAAACACCATATATTTT
TRBD1	few	TRBV5-7	TRBJ2-7	CASSPRTGNPYEQYF	TGTGCCAGCAGCCCTAGGACAGGGAATCCCTACGAGCAGTACTTC